This record covers a single T cell receptor beta chain. The antigen is undetermined. This sample is drawn from a study of T cell therapy after organ transplantation. General study findings and limits: Reconstitution after therapy seemingly combined transferred and product-undetected endogenous clonotypes.

As for time point: 4-8 weeks after completion of therapy. V dropped 0 bases and J dropped 0 bases, with 15 bases sitting between them. The CDR3 has 17 amino acids. Germline V gene lookup returns CDR1 SGHRS and CDR2 YFSETQ. TCRdb's copy holds only in-frame clones and misses some; the assay was immunoSEQ multiplex PCR. The data contain under 3,500 clones, 65% to 70% of them singletons. This sample comprised CD8+ T cells from blood, obtained after autologous CMV-specific T cell therapy. This chain links TRBV5-1 with TRBJ1-2; D call uncertain. This TCR was recovered from a human patient who had received a solid organ transplant and had CMV disease. Part of the T cell pool may stem from the graft donor. As DNA, the CDR3 is TGCGCCAGCAGCTTGGCCCCGGACGGATTAGCTAACTATGGCTACACCTTC. Translating gives CASSLAPDGLANYGYTF.